This TCR beta chain came from a study of blood T cell repertoires in COVID-19 (TCRdb year 2020). Background on the whole study: Samples covering the acute and convalescent phases of COVID-19 were provided by collaborators in the United States, Italy and Spain. The material from the prospective study consisted of cDNA or gDNA derived from T cells, B-cell-depleted T cells, or PBMCs. The dataset comprised deeply sampled blood TCRbeta repertoires from subjects exposed to, actively infected with, or recovered from COVID-19. The repertoires were made available in a free public database intended to serve as a resource for research on the immune response to SARS-CoV-2. The samples were drawn from two sources: the first 160 participants of the ongoing ImmuneRACE study, and 1,000 to 1,500 subjects contributed by 6 global collaborators. The sample metadata nearly always contained a de-identified subject ID, COVID-19 status, age in years and sex. Where available, HLA class I and class II types were taken from metadata supplied by the sample provider and were not determined by assay-based typing.

The CDR3 sequence holds 15 residues, the cysteine and phenylalanine included. Only the CDR3 DNA is retained, 45 bases long and in frame from the first base. Relative to germline, V is 2 bases shorter and J is 2 bases shorter, with 10 bases between their ends. CDR1 MRHNA and CDR2 SNTAGT were looked up in the germline V gene. Participants in the prospective study were aged about 18 to 95 years, lived in 20 to 25 United States geographic areas, and enrolled through a virtual design. In the prospective study, participants were assigned to cohorts based on the clinical history participants reported in a screening survey and a study questionnaire. Each participant in the prospective study had whole blood, serum and a nasopharyngeal or oropharyngeal swab collected by mobile phlebotomists. Participants in the prospective study had the option to provide additional blood draws and questionnaires over an approximately 2-month period. Before DNA extraction, blood samples from the prospective study were shipped at room temperature or frozen.

Remarks on this clone: The clone's antigen remains unknown. No base-level quality is on record; no much larger clone is a single base apart.

The immunoSEQ Assay, a bias-controlled multiplex PCR, was used to amplify TCRbeta CDR3 regions from genomic DNA. The published analysis was carried out like this. The number of nucleated cells in each sample was estimated by amplification of reference gene primers within the assay. Sequence reads were collapsed and filtered to measure the absolute abundance of every unique TCRbeta CDR3 rearrangement. For each sample, productive Simpson clonality was calculated as the square root of Simpson's diversity index over productive rearrangements. Held by TCRdb, this immuneACCESS table contains in-frame sequences only and omits some clones. Under half of the omission traces to an unresolved V gene where checked; the cause of the rest is unknown. Clone size and V and J calls were adopted from that table, with D and trimming inferred from the DNA. Present in this sample are about 280,000 clones, around 90% of which were seen just once. About 1.7% of the sample comes from the top ten.

Findings and caveats that apply to the study as a whole: How much clinical and demographic metadata was included differed by source and by participant, and the metadata was provided uncurated.

The V and J segments used are TRBV6-4 and TRBJ2-1, with a tentative D gene TRBD1 over 6 matching bases. The origin of this receptor is a woman in her late teens or twenties with acute COVID-19. Sequences were obtained from PBMCs or T cells enriched from blood (not recorded which). In nucleotides, the sequence is TGTGCCAGCAGTGACACGGACAGTACCTACAATGAGCAGTTCTTC. Translated, it gives CASSDTDSTYNEQFF.